This TCR beta chain appears in the sequencing data of a study of T cell repertoires in cytomegalovirus infection. About the study: It was recently identified HLA-C-restricted and well-studied HLA-B-restricted CMV epitopes that the study used. The public TCR beta signatures pointed to both CMV infection and matching HLA type. Study outcomes and limitations: HLA-C-restricted TCR beta clonotypes specific for CMV led the ex vivo response. Cumulative public TCR beta family frequency identified CMV carriers with the relevant HLA.

In TCRdb, the reads were re-called with MiXCR into one record per CDR3 protein. Seen here are fewer than 55,000 distinct CDR3 sequences, less than 20% observed once, and the top ten hold around 80%. This clonotype was counted between two and nine times. What it recognizes is unknown. The sample in question was CD8+ T cells from cultured PBMCs, obtained from culture after CMV antigen stimulation. This clonotype originated in a human donor in good health (CMV status not recorded). Some clones in this sample may be carry-over from other donors' samples.

The CDR3 loop reads CASSLGSGDEQYF. The CDR3 coding sequence is TGTGCCAGCAGTTTAGGTTCCGGGGACGAGCAGTACTTC. The chain links TRBV12-3 or TRBV12-4 to TRBJ2-7, with D possibly matching TRBD2 (5 bases). This CDR3 contains 13 residues. The germline V and J ends were trimmed by 1 base and 5 bases, with 9 bases remaining between them.